The rows below give T cell receptor beta chains drawn from one sample of a study of OX40 agonist ivuxolimab in advanced cancers. This table comes from immunoSEQ multiplex PCR, and its TCRdb copy is limited to in-frame clones, with some not included. The sample includes about 98,000 clones, approximately 90% of them seen just once. The source was CD4+ or CD8+ T cells sorted from blood, collected in a trial of the OX40 agonist ivuxolimab. These receptors were taken from an adult with an advanced solid tumor such as melanoma, head and neck, liver or kidney cancer. CDR3s include the opening cysteine and the closing phenylalanine or tryptophan. Size values are once, few and many counts, or a class for expanded clones, and some rows have none.

>TRBV7-2|-
CASSLATSGSFVSYEQYF
>TRBV4-2|-
CASSRDLADEQFF
>TRBV30|-
CAWKGQWDNEQFF
>TRBV18|-
CASSLNDRGTNYGYTF
>TRBV5-4|-
CASSFRRDRASRTNEKLFF
>TRBV2|-
CATGGGPYEQYF
>TRBV7-2|-
CASSLASQGNAYGYTF
>TRBV9|-
CASSPWESSNYGYTF
>TRBV5-1|-
CASSWGLAGGYEQFF
>TRBV6-5|-
CASSYFGQGGAGELFF
>TRBV9|-
CASSPQLGSGNEQFF
>TRBV6-5|-
CASSYDTSLHYGYTF
>TRBV28|-
CASKPLNTEAFF
>TRBV7-9|-
CASSSNPGQETQYF
>TRBV19|-
CASRSGTSGRTDTQYF
>TRBV5-6|-
CASSLGRATEAFF
>TRBV28|few
CASSLYRVENTEAFF
>TRBV5-1|-
CASSPNLAGGPNEQFF
>TRBV18|-
CASSPIPGPATGSSGELFF
>TRBV5-1|-
CASSLRQGDNSPLHF
>TRBV7-9|-
CASSLPLGLAGETQYF
>TRBV5-4|-
CASSSSSGQGAYGNTIYF
>TRBV5-6|-
CASSADLGVMNTEAFF
>TRBV10-3|-
CAISAITDTQYF
>TRBV5-4|-
CASSGGGTGNEQYF
>TRBV5-4|-
CASSLQTGDGGYTF
>TRBV5-1|-
CASSVDRAMNYGYTF
>TRBV6-6|-
CASSPGQNTEAFF
>TRBV19|-
CASSKASGLSYEQYF
>TRBV28|few
CASSLAGNTIYF
>TRBV7-9|-
CASSTGGWYGYTF